The clone carrying this TCR beta chain was seen more than once but under ten times. The antigen is unknown. These data come from a study of regulatory T cells in long-lasting Graves disease. For the study at large: Persistence in Graves' disease denoted antithyroid drug use beyond 5 years alongside positive TSH receptor antibodies. Broader study findings: In persistent patients, shared public clonotypes (roughly 2,700) outnumbered those in new patients (approximately 880).

This sample's time point: persistent/refractory GD, antithyroid drugs over 5 years with positive TRAb. From PBMCs, RNA was extracted and then used to make the TCR library. With iRepertoire HTBI primers and Arm-PCR of CDR3 regions, TCR beta libraries were built. In the authors' methods: The samples yielded approximately 62 TRBV and around 14 TRBJ segments. TCRdb re-derived calls from the multiplex PCR reads in MiXCR, one entry per CDR3 protein. In this record, the V and J calls reflect TCRdb's handling and not the investigators' own analysis. The data contain 350,000 to 500,000 distinct CDR3 sequences, 21% of them singletons. The sequence came from a female donor with Graves disease. The sample in question was peripheral blood mononuclear cells (PBMCs), obtained when the disease was refractory, from a patient treated with antithyroid drugs.

CDR3 sequence (DNA): TGTGCCAGCAGTTACCCTGGCAGGGAGAGTGAAAAACTGTTTTTT. Encoded protein: CASSYPGRESEKLFF. The V and J genes are TRBV6-5 and TRBJ1-4; tentatively, D is TRBD1 (5 bases). This CDR3 is built from 15 residues. The V gene lost 2 bases and the J gene lost 7 bases, with 14 bases spanning the gap. Germline-derived CDR1 and CDR2 are MNHEY and SVGAGI.